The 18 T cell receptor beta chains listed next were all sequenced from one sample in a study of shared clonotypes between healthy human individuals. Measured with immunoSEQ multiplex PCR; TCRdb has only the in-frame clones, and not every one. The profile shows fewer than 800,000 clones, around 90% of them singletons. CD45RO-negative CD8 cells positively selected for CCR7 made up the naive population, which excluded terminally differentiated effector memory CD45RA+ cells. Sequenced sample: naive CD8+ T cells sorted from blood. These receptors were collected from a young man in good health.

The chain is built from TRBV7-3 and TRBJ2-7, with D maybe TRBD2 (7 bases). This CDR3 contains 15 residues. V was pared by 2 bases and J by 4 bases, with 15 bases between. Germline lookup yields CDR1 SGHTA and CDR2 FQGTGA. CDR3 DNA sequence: TGTGCCAGCAGCTTATATGCGGGGGCATCTTACGAGCAGTACTTC. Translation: CASSLYAGASYEQYF.

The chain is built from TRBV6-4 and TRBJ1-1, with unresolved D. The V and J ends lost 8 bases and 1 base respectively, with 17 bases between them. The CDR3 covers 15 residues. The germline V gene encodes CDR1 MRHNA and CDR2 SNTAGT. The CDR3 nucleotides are TGTGCCAGCTTCCGGACGGAAACCTGGAACACTGAAGCTTTCTTT. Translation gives CASFRTETWNTEAFF.

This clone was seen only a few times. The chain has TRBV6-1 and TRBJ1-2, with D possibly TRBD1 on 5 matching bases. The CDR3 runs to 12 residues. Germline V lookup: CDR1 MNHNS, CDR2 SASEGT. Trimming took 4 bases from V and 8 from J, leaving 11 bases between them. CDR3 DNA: TGTGCCAGCAGTGCGGGCAGGGACGGCTACACCTTC. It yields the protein CASSAGRDGYTF.

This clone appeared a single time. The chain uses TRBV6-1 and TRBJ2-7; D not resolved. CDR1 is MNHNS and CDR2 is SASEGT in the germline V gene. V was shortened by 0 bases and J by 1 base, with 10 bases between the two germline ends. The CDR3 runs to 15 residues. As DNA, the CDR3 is TGTGCCAGCAGTGAAGCGCTCTCGTTTTCCTACGAGCAGTACTTC. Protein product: CASSEALSFSYEQYF.

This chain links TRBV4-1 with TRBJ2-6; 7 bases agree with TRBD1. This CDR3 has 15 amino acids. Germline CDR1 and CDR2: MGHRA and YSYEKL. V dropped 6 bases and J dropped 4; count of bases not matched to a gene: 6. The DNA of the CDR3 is TGCGCCAGCAGACCCGACAGGGCCGGGGCCAACGTCCTGACTTTC. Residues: CASRPDRAGANVLTF.

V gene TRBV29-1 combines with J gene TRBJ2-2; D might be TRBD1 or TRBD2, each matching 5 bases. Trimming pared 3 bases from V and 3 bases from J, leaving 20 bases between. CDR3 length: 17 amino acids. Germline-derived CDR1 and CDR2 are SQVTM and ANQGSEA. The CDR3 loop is CSVEGILGESDTGELFF. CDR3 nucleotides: TGCAGCGTTGAGGGAATACTGGGGGAAAGCGACACCGGGGAGCTGTTTTTT.

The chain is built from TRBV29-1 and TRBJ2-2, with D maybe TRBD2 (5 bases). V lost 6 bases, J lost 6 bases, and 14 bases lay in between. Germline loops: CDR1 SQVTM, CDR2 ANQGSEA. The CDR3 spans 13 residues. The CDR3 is CSVTGNPAGELFF. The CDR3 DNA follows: TGCAGCGTAACCGGGAACCCAGCCGGGGAGCTGTTTTTT.

CDR3 DNA: TGTGCCAGCAGCCTCCTAGGGGCGAACACCGGGGAGCTGTTTTTT. It codes for CASSLLGANTGELFF. The chain carries TRBV27 and TRBJ2-2; TRBD1 might be the D (5 bases). V dropped 6 bases and J dropped 0 bases, with 11 bases sitting between them. The CDR3 runs 15 residues. Germline V gene lookup returns CDR1 MNHEY and CDR2 SMNVEV (reference sequence).

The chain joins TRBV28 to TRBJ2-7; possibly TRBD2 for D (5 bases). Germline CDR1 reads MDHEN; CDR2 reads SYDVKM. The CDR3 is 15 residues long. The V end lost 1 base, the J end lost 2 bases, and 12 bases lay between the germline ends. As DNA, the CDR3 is TGTGCCAGCAGTTTATACGGGGATAGGACCTACGAGCAGTACTTC. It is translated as CASSLYGDRTYEQYF.

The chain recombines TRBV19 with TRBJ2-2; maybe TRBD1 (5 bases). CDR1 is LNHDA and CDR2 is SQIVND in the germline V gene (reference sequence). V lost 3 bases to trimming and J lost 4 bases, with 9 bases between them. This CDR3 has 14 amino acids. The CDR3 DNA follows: TGTGCCAGTAGTATGACAGACCTCACCGGGGAGCTGTTTTTT. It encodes CASSMTDLTGELFF.

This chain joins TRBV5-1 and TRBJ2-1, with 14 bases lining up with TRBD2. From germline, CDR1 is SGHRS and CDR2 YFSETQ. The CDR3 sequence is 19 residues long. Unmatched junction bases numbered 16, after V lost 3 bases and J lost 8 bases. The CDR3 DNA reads TGCGCCAGCAGCTCGGGGGGGACTAGCGGGAGTGGTAGGATCGATGAGCAGTTCTTC. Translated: CASSSGGTSGSGRIDEQFF.

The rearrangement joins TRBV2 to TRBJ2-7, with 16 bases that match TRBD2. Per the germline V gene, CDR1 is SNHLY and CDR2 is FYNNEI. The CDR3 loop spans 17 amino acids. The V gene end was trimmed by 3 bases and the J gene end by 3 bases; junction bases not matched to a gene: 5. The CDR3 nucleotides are TGTGCCAGCAGTGAGGGACTAGCGGGAGGGCCTGTCTACGAGCAGTACTTC. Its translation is CASSEGLAGGPVYEQYF.

In DNA form, the CDR3 reads TGCGCCAGCAGAGGGACTAGAACCTACAATGAGCAGTTCTTC. The encoded protein is CASRGTRTYNEQFF. The gene calls are TRBV10-1 and TRBJ2-1, with 8 bases identical to TRBD2. Germline assignment: CDR1 WNHNN and CDR2 SYGVQD (reference sequence). The CDR3 has 14 amino acids. V lost 6 bases to trimming and J lost 2 bases; unmatched junction nucleotides: 3.

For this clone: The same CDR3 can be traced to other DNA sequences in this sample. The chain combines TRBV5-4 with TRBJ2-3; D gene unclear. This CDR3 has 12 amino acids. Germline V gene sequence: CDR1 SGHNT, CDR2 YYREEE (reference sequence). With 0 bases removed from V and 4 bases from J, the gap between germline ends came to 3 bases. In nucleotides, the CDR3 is TGTGCCAGCAGCTTGGGGGCAGATACGCAGTATTTT. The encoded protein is CASSLGADTQYF.

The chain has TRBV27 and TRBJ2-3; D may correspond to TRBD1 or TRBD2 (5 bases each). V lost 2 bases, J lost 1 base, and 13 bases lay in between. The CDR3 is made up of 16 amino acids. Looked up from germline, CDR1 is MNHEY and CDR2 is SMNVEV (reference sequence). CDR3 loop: CASSLRGRGRTDTQYF. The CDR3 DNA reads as TGTGCCAGCAGTTTAAGGGGCCGGGGACGCACAGATACGCAGTATTTT.

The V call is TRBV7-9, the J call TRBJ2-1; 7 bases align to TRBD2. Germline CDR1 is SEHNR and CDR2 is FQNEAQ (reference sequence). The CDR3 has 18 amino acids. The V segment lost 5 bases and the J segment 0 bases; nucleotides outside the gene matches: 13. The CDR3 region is CASSPRGGAGSSYNEQFF. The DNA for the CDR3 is TGTGCCAGCAGCCCAAGAGGAGGAGCGGGGAGCTCCTACAATGAGCAGTTCTTC.

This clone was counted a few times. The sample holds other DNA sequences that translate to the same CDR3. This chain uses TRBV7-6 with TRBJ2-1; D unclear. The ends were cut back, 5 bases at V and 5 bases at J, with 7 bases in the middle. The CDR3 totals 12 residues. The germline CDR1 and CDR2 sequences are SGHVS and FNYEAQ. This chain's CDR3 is CASSLGNNEQFF. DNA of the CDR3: TGTGCCAGCAGCCTCGGTAACAATGAGCAGTTCTTC.

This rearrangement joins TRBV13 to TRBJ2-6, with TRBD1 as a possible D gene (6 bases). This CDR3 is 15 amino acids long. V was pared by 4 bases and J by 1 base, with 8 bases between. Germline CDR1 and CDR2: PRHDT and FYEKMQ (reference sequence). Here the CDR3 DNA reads TGTGCCAGCAGCTCGAGGGGGTCTGGGGCCAACGTCCTGACTTTC. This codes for CASSSRGSGANVLTF. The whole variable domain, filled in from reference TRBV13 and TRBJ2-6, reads AAGVIQSPRHLIKEKRETATLKCYPIPRHDTVYWYQQGPGQDPQFLISFYEKMQSDKGSIPDRFSAQQFSDYHSELNMSSLELGDSALYFCASSSRGSGANVLTFGAGSRLTVL.